Listed here are 22 T cell receptor beta chains from one sample, sequenced in a study of blood T cell repertoires in COVID-19. TCRdb keeps only in-frame clones here, not all; method: immunoSEQ multiplex PCR. The sample lists around 220,000 clones; under 85% were seen once. Material: peripheral blood. The origin of the receptors is a woman aged 40 to 50 with active or convalescent COVID-19.

The chain recombines TRBV10-3 with TRBJ2-1, with D possibly TRBD2 on 6 matching bases. V lost 7 bases, J lost 3 bases, and 13 bases lay in between. CDR3 length equals 14 residues. Germline values: CDR1 ENHRY, CDR2 SYGVKD. As DNA, the CDR3 is TGTGCCATCAACCGGGGAGGCGTCTACAATGAGCAGTTCTTC. It yields the protein CAINRGGVYNEQFF.

The rearrangement links TRBV4-1 to TRBJ1-3, with D perhaps TRBD1 (6 bases). From germline, CDR1 is MGHRA and CDR2 YSYEKL. With 3 bases removed from V and 4 bases from J, the gap between germline ends came to 19 bases. The CDR3 is 17 residues long. CDR3 in amino acids: CASSHPDSLIAGNTIYF. The CDR3 DNA reads as TGCGCCAGCAGCCACCCGGACAGCCTAATAGCAGGAAACACCATATATTTT.

The rearrangement links TRBV6-5 to TRBJ2-1, with 10 bases that match TRBD2. Germline-derived CDR1 and CDR2 are MNHEY and SVGAGI. Trimming removed 8 bases from V and 3 bases from J; junction bases left unmatched: 7. The CDR3 has 15 amino acids. The DNA for the CDR3 is TGTGCCAGCCAGGGGCTAGCGGGGGACTACAATGAGCAGTTCTTC. Translated: CASQGLAGDYNEQFF.

In its sample, this clone was seen once. V and J are TRBV24-1 and TRBJ1-2, with D possibly TRBD1 on 5 matching bases. CDR1 is KGHDR and CDR2 is SFDVKD in the germline V gene. Trimming stripped 4 bases from V and 3 bases from J, with 11 bases between. The CDR3 loop spans 14 amino acids. The CDR3 DNA reads as TGTGCCACCAGTGACTTCAGGGCCGACTATGGCTACACCTTC. It is translated as CATSDFRADYGYTF.

The chain links TRBV5-1 to TRBJ2-1; 10 nucleotides line up with TRBD1. V trimming: 2 bases; J trimming: 5 bases; junction bases outside the gene matches: 7. Germline CDR1 and CDR2: SGHRS and YFSETQ. This CDR3 contains 16 residues. In DNA form, the CDR3 reads TGCGCCAGCAGCTTCACGGGACAGGGGTTGAACAATGAGCAGTTCTTC. Translation: CASSFTGQGLNNEQFF.

The chain is built from TRBV4-2 and TRBJ1-5, with unresolved D. V lost 2 bases to trimming and J lost 1 base, with 9 bases between them. This CDR3 is built from 15 residues. Germline V gives CDR1 LGHNA, CDR2 YNFKEQ. The DNA for the CDR3 is TGTGCCAGCAGCCAATACCCGGGGAGCAATCAGCCCCAGCATTTT. The encoded protein is CASSQYPGSNQPQHF.

The J gene is TRBJ2-1, the V gene TRBV19, with TRBD2 matching over 8 bases. The CDR3 sequence is 16 residues long. V gave up 6 bases and J gave up 7 bases; unmatched junction bases: 14. From germline, CDR1 is LNHDA and CDR2 SQIVND (reference sequence). The CDR3 sequence is CASSSVNGGAANEQFF. CDR3 DNA: TGTGCCAGTAGCTCTGTTAACGGGGGGGCTGCAAATGAGCAGTTCTTC.

This chain links TRBV10-3 with TRBJ2-2, with no clear D. Germline CDR1 is ENHRY and CDR2 is SYGVKD. V was pared by 6 bases and J by 4 bases, with 9 bases between. This CDR3 is built from 13 residues. The CDR3 region has the DNA TGTGCCATCAGGTGGCAGATCACCGGGGAGCTGTTTTTT. This codes for CAIRWQITGELFF.

As DNA, the CDR3 is TGTGCTTTCGGAGCGCGTAACTATGGCTACACCTTC. This gives the protein CAFGARNYGYTF. The chain uses TRBV30 and TRBJ1-2; D remains ambiguous. This CDR3 is built from 12 residues. Germline CDR1 reads GTSNPN; CDR2 reads SVGIG (reference sequence).

The chain is built from TRBV2 and TRBJ1-2; D remains ambiguous. V lost 1 base to trimming and J lost 3 bases, with 12 bases between them. Germline-derived CDR1 and CDR2 are SNHLY and FYNNEI. This CDR3 has 15 residues. The CDR3 DNA follows: TGTGCCAGCAGTGAAGGGTGGGCCTGGGACTATGGCTACACCTTC. It specifies CASSEGWAWDYGYTF.

This clone was observed a handful of times. The V gene is TRBV28, the J gene TRBJ1-5, with no clear D. V was clipped by 3 bases and J by 4 bases, with 7 bases between them. This CDR3 region has 13 residues. CDR1 is MDHEN and CDR2 is SYDVKM in the germline V gene. In DNA form, the CDR3 reads TGTGCCAGCAGTTTTTCGGGTAATCAGCCCCAGCATTTT. It yields the protein CASSFSGNQPQHF. Based on the CDR3 plus reference TRBV28 and TRBJ1-5, the full variable domain is DVKVTQSSRYLVKRTGEKVFLECVQDMDHENMFWYRQDPGLGLRLIYFSYDVKMKEKGDIPEGYSVSREKKERFSLILESASTNQTSMYLCASSFSGNQPQHFGDGTRLSIL.

This rearrangement joins TRBV10-1 to TRBJ1-5; 8 nucleotides match TRBD1. This CDR3 comprises 17 residues. Germline V lookup: CDR1 WNHNN, CDR2 SYGVQD (reference sequence). Trimming at V came to 7 bases and at J to 1 base, leaving 12 bases not matched to a gene. The CDR3 loop is CASISGQDVLSNQPQHF. CDR3 bases: TGCGCCAGCATTTCGGGACAGGACGTACTCAGCAATCAGCCCCAGCATTTT.

This chain joins TRBV6-6 and TRBJ2-6, with 9 bases identical to TRBD1. This CDR3 has 16 amino acids. Per germline, CDR1 MNHNY and CDR2 SVGAGI (reference sequence). V shed 4 bases and J 2 bases; nucleotides not matched to a gene: 3. CDR3 nucleotides: TGTGCCAGCAGTTCCACAGGGGGCGCTGGGGCCAACGTCCTGACTTTC. Translation gives CASSSTGGAGANVLTF.

The V and J genes are TRBV19 and TRBJ1-1; 7 bases match TRBD1. The junction had 2 bases not matched to a gene; V was cut back by 4 bases and J by 3 bases. The CDR3 is made up of 13 amino acids. Germline V lookup: CDR1 LNHDA, CDR2 SQIVND (reference sequence). The CDR3 region has the DNA TGTGCCAGTAGTAGACAGGGTCACACTGAAGCTTTCTTT. Translated: CASSRQGHTEAFF.

CDR3 sequence reads: CASSLGQGAEQYF. The CDR3 bases are TGTGCCAGCAGTTTAGGGCAGGGGGCCGAGCAGTACTTC. The V and J genes are TRBV12-3 or TRBV12-4 and TRBJ2-7, with 8 bases matching TRBD1. This CDR3 region has 13 residues. The V gene end was trimmed by 1 base and the J gene end by 6 bases; junction bases not matched to a gene: 2.

This chain uses TRBV12-5 with TRBJ2-7, with D perhaps TRBD2 (6 bases). V was shortened by 6 bases and J by 6 bases, with 12 bases between the two germline ends. This CDR3 comprises 12 residues. CDR1 is LGHNT and CDR2 is FRNRAP in the germline V gene. CDR3 DNA: TGTGCTAGTGGGGGACTGGGAACCGAGCAGTACGTC. Amino acid sequence: CASGGLGTEQYV.

The rearrangement links TRBV28 to TRBJ2-4, with TRBD1 identical over 8 bases. After removal of 5 bases from V and 10 bases from J, the junction contained 13 bases not matched to a gene. The CDR3 runs to 15 residues. Germline V gives CDR1 MDHEN, CDR2 SYDVKM. The CDR3: CASSVSTGVDFIQYF. The CDR3 nucleotides read TGTGCCAGCAGTGTCTCGACAGGGGTCGATTTTATTCAGTACTTC.

The V gene is TRBV2, the J gene TRBJ2-6; 7 bases line up with TRBD1. The CDR3 length is 16 residues. The trim removed 6 bases at V and 2 bases at J, leaving 7 bases unmatched. CDR1 and CDR2 from the germline V gene are SNHLY and FYNNEI. CDR3 sequence (DNA): TGTGCCAGCAGACTCGGACAGGTGGCTGGGGCCAACGTCCTGACTTTC. It yields the protein CASRLGQVAGANVLTF.

This clone came up many times. The J gene is TRBJ1-1, the V gene TRBV9, with a tentative D call TRBD1 (5 bases). The CDR3 spans 16 residues. V was cut by 0 bases and J by 6 bases, with 18 bases left in between. In germline, CDR1 is SGDLS, CDR2 YYNGEE. The CDR3 loop reads CASSVAPAGLSAEAFF. CDR3 sequence (DNA): TGTGCCAGCAGCGTAGCTCCAGCAGGGTTGTCCGCTGAAGCTTTCTTT.

The J gene is TRBJ1-5, the V gene TRBV14; the D gene is possibly TRBD1 (6 bases). Germline lookup yields CDR1 SGHDN and CDR2 FVKESK. The CDR3 contains 15 residues. Deletions cut 5 bases from V and 7 bases from J, with 18 bases between. This CDR3 reads CASSAHSGAGQPQHF. The CDR3 DNA sequence: TGTGCCAGCAGCGCTCATTCAGGGGCCGGGCAGCCCCAGCATTTT.

The CDR3 nucleotides are TGTGCCAGCAGCTTTAGCTATGGCTACACCTTC. Encoded protein: CASSFSYGYTF. The rearrangement joins TRBV5-6 to TRBJ1-2; D ambiguous. Trimming took off 2 bases at V and 4 bases at J, with 3 bases between the two ends. Germline V gene lookup returns CDR1 SGHDT and CDR2 YYEEEE. The CDR3 contains 11 residues. Drawing the rest from reference TRBV5-6 and TRBJ1-2, the complete variable domain is DAGVTQSPTHLIKTRGQQVTLRCSPKSGHDTVSWYQQALGQGPQFIFQYYEEEERQRGNFPDRFSGHQFPNYSSELNVNALLLGDSALYLCASSFSYGYTFGSGTRLTVV.

V usage is TRBV7-6 and J usage is TRBJ1-4, with 9 bases that match TRBD1. Trimming cost V 5 bases and J 7 bases; bases outside gene matches: 5. Germline loops: CDR1 SGHVS, CDR2 FNYEAQ. The CDR3 is 14 amino acids. The DNA for the CDR3 is TGTGCCAGCAGCCCGGGGACAGGGTCTGAAAAACTGTTTTTT. It yields the protein CASSPGTGSEKLFF.